This record covers a single TCR beta chain. The target antigen is unknown. The length of the CDR3 is 15 residues. The V end lost 4 bases, the J end lost 0 bases, and 10 bases lay between the germline ends. The germline V gene encodes CDR1 SGHNT and CDR2 YENEEA. Sequenced by immunoSEQ multiplex PCR; TCRdb stores in-frame clones only, minus some. The sample includes over 55,000 clones, 75% of them seen just once. The sample comes from a study of vaccination effects on CD4 cells after COVID-19. About the research overall: It was two doses of either the BNT162b2 or mRNA-1273 vaccine that participants received. General study results and limits: By a late point after vaccination, infection- and vaccine-induced clones had shrunk markedly through clonal contraction. The study dataset contains few convalescent patients and includes no early post-infection timepoints.

Antigen-specific CD4+ T cell clonotypes were called by their expansion after viral peptide-pool culture in ViraFEST. When 10 to 11 days of culture had elapsed, CD4+ T cells were isolated. Having tested negative for nucleocapsid antibodies, the vaccine recipients showed no prior SARS-CoV-2 infection. About 2.2 million PBMC per well were cultured with around 9.6 IU/ml IL-2 and roughly 9.9 ug/ml peptides. The receptor was isolated from a human donor who received a COVID-19 vaccine. This chain joins TRBV11-3 and TRBJ2-1, with unresolved D. The starting material was CD4+ T cells from PBMCs cultured with HCoV-OC43 spike peptides, obtained before COVID-19 vaccination. Subset indicated: HCoV-OC43 spike overlapping peptide pool stimulation. The CDR3 bases are TGTGCCAGCAGCTCGGGCTTCAGCTCCTACAATGAGCAGTTCTTC. Protein product: CASSSGFSSYNEQFF. The full variable domain, in which reference TRBV11-3 and TRBJ2-1 provide the parts outside the CDR3, is EAGVVQSPRYKIIEKKQPVAFWCNPISGHNTLYWYLQNLGQGPELLIRYENEEAVDDSQLPKDRFSAERLKGVDSTLKIQPAELGDSAVYLCASSSGFSSYNEQFFGPGTRLTVL.